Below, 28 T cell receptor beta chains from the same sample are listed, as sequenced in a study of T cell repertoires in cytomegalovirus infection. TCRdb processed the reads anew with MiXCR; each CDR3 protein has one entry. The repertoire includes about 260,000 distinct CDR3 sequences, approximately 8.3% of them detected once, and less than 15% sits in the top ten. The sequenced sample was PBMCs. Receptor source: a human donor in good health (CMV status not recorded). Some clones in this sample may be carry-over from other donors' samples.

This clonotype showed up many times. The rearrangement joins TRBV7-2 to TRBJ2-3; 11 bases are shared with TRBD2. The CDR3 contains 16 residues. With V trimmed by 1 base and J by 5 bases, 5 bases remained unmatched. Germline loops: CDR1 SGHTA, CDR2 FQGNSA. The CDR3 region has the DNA TGTGCCAGCAGCTTAGTTAGCGGGGGGGCCCTAGATACGCAGTATTTT. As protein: CASSLVSGGALDTQYF. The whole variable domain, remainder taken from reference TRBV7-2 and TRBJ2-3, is GAGVSQSPSNKVTEKGKDVELRCDPISGHTALYWYRQSLGQGLEFLIYFQGNSAPDKSGLPSDRFSAERTGGSVSTLTIQRTQQEDSAVYLCASSLVSGGALDTQYFGPGTRLTVL.

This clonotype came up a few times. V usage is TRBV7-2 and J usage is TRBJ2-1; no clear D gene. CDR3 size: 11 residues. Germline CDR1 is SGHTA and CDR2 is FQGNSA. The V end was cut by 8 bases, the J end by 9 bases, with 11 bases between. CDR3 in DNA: TGTGCCAGCGATCTAATGGGTGAGCAGTTCTTC. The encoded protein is CASDLMGEQFF.

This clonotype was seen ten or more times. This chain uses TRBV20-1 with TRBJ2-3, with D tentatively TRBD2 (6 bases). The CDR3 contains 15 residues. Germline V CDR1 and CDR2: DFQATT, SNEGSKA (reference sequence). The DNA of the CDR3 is TGCAGCTGGCTCCGGCACGGGAGCGTGACAGATACGCAGTATTTT. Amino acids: CSWLRHGSVTDTQYF.

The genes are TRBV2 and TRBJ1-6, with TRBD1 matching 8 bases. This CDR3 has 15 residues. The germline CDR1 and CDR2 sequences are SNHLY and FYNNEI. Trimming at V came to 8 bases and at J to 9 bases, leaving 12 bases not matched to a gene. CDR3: CASGEDRAGGSPLHF. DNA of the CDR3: TGTGCCAGCGGGGAGGACAGGGCCGGGGGTTCACCCCTCCACTTT. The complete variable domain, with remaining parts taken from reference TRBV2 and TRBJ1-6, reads EPEVTQTPSHQVTQMGQEVILRCVPISNHLYFYWYRQILGQKVEFLVSFYNNEISEKSEIFDDQFSVERPDGSNFTLKIRSTKLEDSAMYFCASGEDRAGGSPLHFGNGTRLTVT.

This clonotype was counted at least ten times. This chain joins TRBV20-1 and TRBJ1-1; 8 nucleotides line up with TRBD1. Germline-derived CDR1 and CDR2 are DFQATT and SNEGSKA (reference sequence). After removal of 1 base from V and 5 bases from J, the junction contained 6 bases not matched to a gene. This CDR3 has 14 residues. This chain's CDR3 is CSARARGQVTEAFF. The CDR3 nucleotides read TGCAGTGCTAGAGCGAGGGGACAGGTTACTGAAGCTTTCTTT.

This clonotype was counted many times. The CDR3 sequence is CASSSSLTSLNHEQFF. The CDR3 DNA reads TGTGCCAGCAGCTCATCTTTGACTAGCCTAAACCATGAGCAGTTCTTC. The chain combines TRBV7-2 with TRBJ2-1; TRBD2 matches 7 bases. Trimming at V came to 4 bases and at J to 8 bases, leaving 14 bases not matched to a gene. From germline, CDR1 is SGHTA and CDR2 FQGNSA. The CDR3 has 16 amino acids.

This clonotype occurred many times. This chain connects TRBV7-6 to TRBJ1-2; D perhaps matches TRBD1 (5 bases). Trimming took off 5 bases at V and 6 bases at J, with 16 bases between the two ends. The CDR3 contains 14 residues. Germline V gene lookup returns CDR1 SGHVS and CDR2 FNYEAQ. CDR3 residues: CASSEDPGYNGYTF. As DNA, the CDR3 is TGTGCCAGCAGCGAAGACCCAGGGTATAATGGCTACACCTTC.

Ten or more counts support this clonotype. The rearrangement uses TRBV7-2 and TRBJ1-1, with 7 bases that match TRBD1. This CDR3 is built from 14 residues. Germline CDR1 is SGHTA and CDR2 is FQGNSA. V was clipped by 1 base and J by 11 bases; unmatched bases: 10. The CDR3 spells CASSLVPRGRGAFF. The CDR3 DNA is TGTGCCAGCAGCTTAGTGCCTAGGGGGCGAGGGGCTTTCTTT.

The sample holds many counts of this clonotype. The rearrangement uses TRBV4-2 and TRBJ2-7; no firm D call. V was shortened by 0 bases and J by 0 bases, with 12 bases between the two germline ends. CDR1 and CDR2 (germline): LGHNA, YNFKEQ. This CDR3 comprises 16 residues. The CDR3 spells CASSQEGRPSSYEQYF. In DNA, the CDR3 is TGTGCCAGCAGCCAAGAAGGCAGGCCCAGCTCCTACGAGCAGTACTTC.

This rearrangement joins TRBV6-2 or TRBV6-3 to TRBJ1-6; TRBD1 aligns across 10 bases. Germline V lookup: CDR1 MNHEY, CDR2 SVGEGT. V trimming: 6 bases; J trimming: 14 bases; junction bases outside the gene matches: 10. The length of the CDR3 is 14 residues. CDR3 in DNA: TGTGCCAGCAGCCGGGACAGGGGTCTCTCGGCCCTCCACTTT. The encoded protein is CASSRDRGLSALHF.

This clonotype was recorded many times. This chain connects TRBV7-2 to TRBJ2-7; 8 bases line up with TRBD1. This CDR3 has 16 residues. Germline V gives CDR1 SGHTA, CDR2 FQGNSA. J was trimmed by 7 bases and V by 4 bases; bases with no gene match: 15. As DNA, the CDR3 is TGTGCCAGCAGCTCCCAGTCAGGGGGCACCAATTTTGAGCAGTACTTC. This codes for CASSSQSGGTNFEQYF.

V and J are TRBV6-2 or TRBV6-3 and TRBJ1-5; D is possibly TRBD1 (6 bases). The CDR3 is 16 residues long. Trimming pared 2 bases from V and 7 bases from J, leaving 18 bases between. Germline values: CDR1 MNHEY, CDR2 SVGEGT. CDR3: CASSYAGKGGLQPQHF. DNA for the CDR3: TGTGCCAGCAGTTACGCGGGTAAGGGGGGCTTGCAGCCCCAGCATTTT.

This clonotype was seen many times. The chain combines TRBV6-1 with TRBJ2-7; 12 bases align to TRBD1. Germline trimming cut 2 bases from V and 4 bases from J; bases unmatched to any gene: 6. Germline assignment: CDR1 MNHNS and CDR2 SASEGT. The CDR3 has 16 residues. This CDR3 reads CASSETGQGARYEQYF. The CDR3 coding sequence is TGTGCCAGCAGTGAAACGGGACAGGGGGCGAGATACGAGCAGTACTTC.

CDR3 sequence: CAIWGGEGQPQHF. CDR3 DNA sequence: TGTGCCATCTGGGGGGGAGAAGGTCAGCCCCAGCATTTT. V usage is TRBV10-3 and J usage is TRBJ1-5; D perhaps matches TRBD1 (5 bases). This CDR3 has 13 residues. V was trimmed by 8 bases and J by 6 bases, leaving 14 bases between them. Germline V gene sequence: CDR1 ENHRY, CDR2 SYGVKD.

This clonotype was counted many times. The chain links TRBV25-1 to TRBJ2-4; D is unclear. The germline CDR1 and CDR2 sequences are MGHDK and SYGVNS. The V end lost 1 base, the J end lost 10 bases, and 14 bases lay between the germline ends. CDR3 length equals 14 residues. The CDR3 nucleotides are TGTGCCAGCAGTGAATTGGTGGGCGTGGGGATTCAGTACTTC. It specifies CASSELVGVGIQYF. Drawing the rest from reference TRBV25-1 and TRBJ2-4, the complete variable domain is EADIYQTPRYLVIGTGKKITLECSQTMGHDKMYWYQQDPGMELHLIHYSYGVNSTEKGDLSSESTVSRIRTEHFPLTLESARPSHTSQYLCASSELVGVGIQYFGAGTRLSVL.

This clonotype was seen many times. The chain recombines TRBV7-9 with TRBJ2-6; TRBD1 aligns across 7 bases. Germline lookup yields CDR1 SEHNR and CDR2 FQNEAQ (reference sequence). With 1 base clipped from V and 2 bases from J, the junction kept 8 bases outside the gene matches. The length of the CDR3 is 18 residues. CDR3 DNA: TGTGCCAGCAGCTTAGTTATAGGGGGCGCAGCTGGGGCCAACGTCCTGACTTTC. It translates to CASSLVIGGAAGANVLTF.

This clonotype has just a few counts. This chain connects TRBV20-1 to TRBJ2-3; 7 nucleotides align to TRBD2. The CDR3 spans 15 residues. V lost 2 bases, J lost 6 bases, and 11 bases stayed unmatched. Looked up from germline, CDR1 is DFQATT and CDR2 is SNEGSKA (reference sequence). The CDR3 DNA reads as TGCAGTGCTAGACCCTCCGTCGGGGGGAGCGATACGCAGTATTTT. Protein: CSARPSVGGSDTQYF.

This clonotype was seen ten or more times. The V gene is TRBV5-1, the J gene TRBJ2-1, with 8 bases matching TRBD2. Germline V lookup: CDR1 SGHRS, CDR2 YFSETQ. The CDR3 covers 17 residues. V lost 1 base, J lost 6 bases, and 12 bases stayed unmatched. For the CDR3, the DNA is TGCGCCAGCAGCTTGAGGAGCGTTAGCGGGATGCCCAATGAGCAGTTCTTC. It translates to CASSLRSVSGMPNEQFF.

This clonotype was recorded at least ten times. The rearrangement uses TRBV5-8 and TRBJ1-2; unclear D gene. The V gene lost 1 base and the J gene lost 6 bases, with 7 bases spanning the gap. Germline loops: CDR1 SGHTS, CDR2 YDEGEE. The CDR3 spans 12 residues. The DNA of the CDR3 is TGTGCCAGCAGCTTGTATAGGGATGGCTACACCTTC. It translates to CASSLYRDGYTF.

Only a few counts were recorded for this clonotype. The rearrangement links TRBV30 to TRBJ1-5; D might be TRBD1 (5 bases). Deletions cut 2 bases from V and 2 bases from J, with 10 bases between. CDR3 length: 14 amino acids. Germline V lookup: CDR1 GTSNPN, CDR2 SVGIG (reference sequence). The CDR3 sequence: CAWSSDIGNQPQHF. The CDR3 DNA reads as TGTGCCTGGAGTTCGGACATCGGCAATCAGCCCCAGCATTTT. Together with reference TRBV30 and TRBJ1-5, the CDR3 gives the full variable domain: SQTIHQWPATLVQPVGSPLSLECTVEGTSNPNLYWYRQAAGRGLQLLFYSVGIGQISSEVPQNLSASRPQDRQFILSSKKLLLSDSGFYLCAWSSDIGNQPQHFGDGTRLSIL.

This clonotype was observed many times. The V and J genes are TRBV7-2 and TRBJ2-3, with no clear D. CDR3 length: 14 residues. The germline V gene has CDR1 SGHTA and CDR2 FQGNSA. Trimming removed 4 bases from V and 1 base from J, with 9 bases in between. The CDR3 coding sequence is TGTGCCAGCAGCTCCCATTTCCGCACAGATACGCAGTATTTT. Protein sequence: CASSSHFRTDTQYF.

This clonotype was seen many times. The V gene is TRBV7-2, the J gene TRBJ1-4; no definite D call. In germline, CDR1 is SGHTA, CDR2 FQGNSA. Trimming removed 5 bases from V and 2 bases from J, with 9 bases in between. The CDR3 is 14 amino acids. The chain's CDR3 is CASSRTVTNEKLFF. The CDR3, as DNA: TGTGCCAGCAGCAGGACTGTCACTAATGAAAAACTGTTTTTT.

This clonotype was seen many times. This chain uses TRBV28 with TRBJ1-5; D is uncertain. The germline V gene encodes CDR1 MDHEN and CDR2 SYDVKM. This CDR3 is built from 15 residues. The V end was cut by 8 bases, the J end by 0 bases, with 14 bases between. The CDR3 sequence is CASVGSDFSNQPQHF. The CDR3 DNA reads TGTGCCAGCGTCGGATCCGACTTTAGCAATCAGCCCCAGCATTTT.

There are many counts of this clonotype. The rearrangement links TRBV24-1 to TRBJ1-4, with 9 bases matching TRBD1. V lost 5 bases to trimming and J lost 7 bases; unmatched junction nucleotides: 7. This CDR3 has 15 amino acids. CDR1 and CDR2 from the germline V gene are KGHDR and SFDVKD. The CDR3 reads CATSATTGGREKLFF. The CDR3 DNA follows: TGTGCCACCAGTGCGACGACAGGGGGGCGTGAAAAACTGTTTTTT.

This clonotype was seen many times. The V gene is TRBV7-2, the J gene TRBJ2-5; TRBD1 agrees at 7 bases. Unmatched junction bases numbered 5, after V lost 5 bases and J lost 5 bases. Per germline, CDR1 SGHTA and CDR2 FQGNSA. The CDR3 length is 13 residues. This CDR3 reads CASSQNRGETQYF. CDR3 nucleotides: TGTGCCAGCAGCCAGAACAGGGGTGAGACCCAGTACTTC.

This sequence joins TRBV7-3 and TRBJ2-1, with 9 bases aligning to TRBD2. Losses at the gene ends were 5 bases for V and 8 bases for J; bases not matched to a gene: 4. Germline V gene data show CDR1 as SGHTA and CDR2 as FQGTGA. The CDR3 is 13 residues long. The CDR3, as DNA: TGTGCCAGCAGCCGCGGGGGGGCAGATGAGCAGTTCTTC. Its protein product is CASSRGGADEQFF. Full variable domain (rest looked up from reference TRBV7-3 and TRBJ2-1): GAGVSQTPSNKVTEKGKYVELRCDPISGHTALYWYRQSLGQGPEFLIYFQGTGAADDSGLPNDRFFAVRPEGSVSTLKIQRTERGDSAVYLCASSRGGADEQFFGPGTRLTVL.

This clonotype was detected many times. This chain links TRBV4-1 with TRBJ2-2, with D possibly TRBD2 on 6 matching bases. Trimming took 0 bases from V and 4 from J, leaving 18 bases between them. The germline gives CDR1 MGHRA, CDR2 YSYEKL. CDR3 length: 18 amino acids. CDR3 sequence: CASSQDLFGLAFTGELFF. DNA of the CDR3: TGCGCCAGCAGCCAAGATTTGTTCGGGCTAGCGTTCACCGGGGAGCTGTTTTTT.

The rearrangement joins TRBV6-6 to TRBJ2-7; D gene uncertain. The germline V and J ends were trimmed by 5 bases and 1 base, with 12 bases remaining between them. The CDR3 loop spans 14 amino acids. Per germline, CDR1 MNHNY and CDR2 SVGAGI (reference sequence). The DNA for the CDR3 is TGTGCCAGCAGTGGGGTGACAATTTCCTACGAGCAGTACTTC. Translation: CASSGVTISYEQYF.